This T cell receptor (beta chain) was recorded in a study of tumor-infiltrating lymphocytes in oesophageal squamous cell carcinoma. This CDR3 spans 15 amino acids. From germline, CDR1 is SGHDN and CDR2 FVKESK. This clonotype occurred a few times. TCRdb re-called the PCR reads through MiXCR, storing one row per CDR3 protein. The data contain 10,000 to 15,000 distinct CDR3 sequences, under 55% of them singletons. Sequenced sample: normal esophageal tissue next to the tumor. The receptor's source is a male donor with esophageal squamous cell carcinoma. The J gene is TRBJ2-5, the V gene TRBV14, with a tentative D call TRBD2 (5 bases). The J call is in doubt because the DNA end fits TRBJ2-7 better. For the CDR3, the DNA is TGTGCCAGCAGCCCAGAGGGCTCGCCTCCCTACGAGCAGTACTTC. Its protein is CASSPEGSPPYEQYF.